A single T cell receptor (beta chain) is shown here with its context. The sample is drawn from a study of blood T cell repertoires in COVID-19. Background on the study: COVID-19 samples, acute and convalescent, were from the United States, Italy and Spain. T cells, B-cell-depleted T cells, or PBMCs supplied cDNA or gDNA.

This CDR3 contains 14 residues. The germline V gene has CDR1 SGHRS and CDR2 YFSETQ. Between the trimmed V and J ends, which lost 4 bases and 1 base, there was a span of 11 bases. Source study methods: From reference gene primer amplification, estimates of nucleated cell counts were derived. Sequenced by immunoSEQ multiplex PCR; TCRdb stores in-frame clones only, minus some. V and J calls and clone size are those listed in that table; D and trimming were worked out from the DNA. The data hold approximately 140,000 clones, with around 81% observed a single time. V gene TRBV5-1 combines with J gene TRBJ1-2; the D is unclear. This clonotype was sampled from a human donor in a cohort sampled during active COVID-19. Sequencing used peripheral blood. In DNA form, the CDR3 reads TGCGCCAGCAGCCCGGAGACGGGTAACTATGGCTACACCTTC. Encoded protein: CASSPETGNYGYTF.